The clone carrying this T cell receptor (beta chain) has more than one count but fewer than ten. The antigen is unknown. TCR alpha and beta CDR3 regions were amplified from RNA using iRepertoire nested multiplex PCR. Input was about 85-400 ng of tissue mRNA or PBMC total RNA. From the multiplex PCR reads, TCRdb called clonotypes with MiXCR, one entry per CDR3 protein. Among roughly 200,000 distinct CDR3 sequences listed, approximately 30% were seen once. This sample stems from a study of glioma-infiltrating T cells. Germline V CDR1 and CDR2: KGHSH, LQKENI. The trim removed 4 bases at V and 7 bases at J, leaving 12 bases unmatched. This CDR3 region has 16 residues. Overall study findings and caveats: Gliomas, especially low-grade, showed above-expected tissue-blood divergence; non-neoplastic patients showed below. Tissue and blood shared very few CDR3 sequences.

The clonotype originates from a human donor with low-grade glioma or glioblastoma, undergoing nonglioma brain surgery, or in good health (not recorded which). Source material: glioma tissue, nonneoplastic brain tissue, or PBMCs (not recorded which). The chain joins TRBV18 to TRBJ1-4, with 7 nucleotides matching TRBD1. DNA of the CDR3: TGTGCCAGCTCACTTTCGGTACAGGGGTCTTCTGAAAAACTGTTTTTT. This encodes CASSLSVQGSSEKLFF.